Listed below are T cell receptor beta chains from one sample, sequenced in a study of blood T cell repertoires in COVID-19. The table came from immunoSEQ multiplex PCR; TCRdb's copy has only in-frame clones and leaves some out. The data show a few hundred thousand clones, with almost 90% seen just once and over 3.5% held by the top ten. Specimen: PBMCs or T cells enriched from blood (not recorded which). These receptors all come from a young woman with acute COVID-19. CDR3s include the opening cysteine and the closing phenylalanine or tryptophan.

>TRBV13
CASSLLQGPEAFF
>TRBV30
CAWNGQNNSPLHF
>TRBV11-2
CASSQTIHREPHNYGYTF
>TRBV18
CASSPTGPIRVGNGYTF
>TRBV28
CASSRTGGFQPQHF
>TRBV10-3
CATSPGLAGGPVEQYF
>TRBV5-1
CASRGDSAYNEQFF
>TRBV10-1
CASSSGTQTVFTDTQYF
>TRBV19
CASSMGRYGYTF
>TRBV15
CATSRETGLWTDTQYF
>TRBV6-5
CASKREVSYEQYF
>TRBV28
CASSIEGSYEQYF
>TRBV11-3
CASSVTGNTEAFF
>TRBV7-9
CASRPTLDRGEDNEQFF
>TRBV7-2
CASSVSGDQETQYF
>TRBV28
CASSPDRESPLHF
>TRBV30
CAWSVPTGGGTEAFF
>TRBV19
CASSSRTDTYEQYF
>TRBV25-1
CASQPPGKGVNTEAFF
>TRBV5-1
CASSLGSGPTEQYF
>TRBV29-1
CSVAGLMNTGELFF
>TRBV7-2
CASSLSGGPSYEQYF
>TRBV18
CASSSRTDRVGSYEQYF
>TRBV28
CASSLAGTLSQPQHF
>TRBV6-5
CASRETGAQPQHF
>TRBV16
CASSPDRTNEKLFF
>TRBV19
CASSFGGANTEAFF
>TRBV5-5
CASSPGGAASNYGYTF
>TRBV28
CASRRDGHTQYF
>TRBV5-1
CASSPGGLAVDNEQFF
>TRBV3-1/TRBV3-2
CASSQLGAAYEKLFF
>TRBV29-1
CSVHRLAGVGAKNIQYF
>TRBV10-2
CASNPGIAEAFF
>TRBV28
CASSLGDRDNQPQHF
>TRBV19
CASTPDSNTEAFF
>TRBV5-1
CASSHRGAREGQSVANEQFF
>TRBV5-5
CASSLWGGDYGYTF
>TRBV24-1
CATSRGRQKKSNQPQHF
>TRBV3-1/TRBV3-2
CASSQGTSGSETQYF
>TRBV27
CASSSVTSWSSYNEQFF
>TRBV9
CASSVEGMDGYTF
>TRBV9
CASSATYTGNTIYF
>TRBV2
CASRAGTGIYEQYF
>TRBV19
CASSGDRGGYEQYF
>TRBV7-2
CASSEDRGETQYF
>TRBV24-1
CATSDLDSMQETQYF
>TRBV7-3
CASSLGANQETQYF